Described below is a single TCR beta chain sequence and its context. This specimen belongs to a study of Graves' ophthalmopathy and Graves' hyperthyroidism. Germline assignment: CDR1 LGHDT and CDR2 YNNKEL (reference sequence). The CDR3 totals 15 residues. V gave up 4 bases and J gave up 8 bases; unmatched junction bases: 8. CDR3 regions of TCR beta were amplified from RNA transcripts. HTBI primers were employed in first-round RT-PCR, then a second-round multiplex PCR followed. TCRdb passed the multiplex PCR reads through MiXCR, listing each CDR3 protein once. The repertoire holds just over 400,000 distinct CDR3 sequences, approximately 21% seen once, with more than 2.5% in the top ten.

The chain links TRBV3-1 to TRBJ1-2, with 12 bases that match TRBD1. Sequencing was performed on peripheral blood. This TCR was sampled from a woman younger than 30 with stable Graves' hyperthyroidism. The CDR3 loop reads CASSLPGQGAKGYTF. The CDR3 nucleotides are TGTGCCAGCAGCCTGCCGGGACAGGGGGCAAAAGGCTACACCTTC.